These T cell receptor beta chains were read from a single sample in a study of blood T cell repertoires in COVID-19. TCRdb's copy holds only in-frame clones and misses some; the assay was immunoSEQ multiplex PCR. The sample carries 110,000 to 150,000 clones, 80% recorded once. Sequenced input: peripheral blood. The receptors shown here come from a woman aged 50 to 60 with acute or convalescent COVID-19. Each CDR3 is given with its conserved first and last residue. A D gene is named only where the DNA matches it firmly. Where a row states a size, it is once, few, many or the class of an expanded clone; other rows omit it.

len	d_gene	abundance	v_gene	j_gene	CDR3nt	CDR3aa
11	-	few	TRBV7-3	TRBJ1-2	TGTGCCAGCAGCTACAGGTATGGCTACACCTTC	CASSYRYGYTF
15	-	-	TRBV3-1/TRBV3-2	TRBJ2-3	TGTGCCAGCAGCCAAGGTTTCACTAGCACAGATACGCAGTATTTT	CASSQGFTSTDTQYF
14	-	-	TRBV19	TRBJ1-2	TGTGCCAGTAGTACCCCTCAGGGGAACTATGGCTACACCTTC	CASSTPQGNYGYTF
15	TRBD2	-	TRBV12-5	TRBJ2-2	TGTGCTAGTGCTCCGGGGGGAGGAAACACCGGGGAGCTGTTTTTT	CASAPGGGNTGELFF
15	TRBD1	few	TRBV11-2	TRBJ1-2	TGTGCCAGCAGCACAGGGGACGGTAGAAACTATGGCTACACCTTC	CASSTGDGRNYGYTF
16	-	-	TRBV5-1	TRBJ2-7	TGCGCCAGCACCTCAAATGACGGCGGAGGGCTTTACGAGCAGTACTTC	CASTSNDGGGLYEQYF
13	-	-	TRBV6-2/TRBV6-3	TRBJ2-7	TGTGCCAGCAGCCCGCCCTCCAGGGTCGAGCAGTACTTC	CASSPPSRVEQYF
18	TRBD1	once	TRBV4-1	TRBJ2-2	TGCGCCAGCAGCCAAGGGGTGAGGCAGGGGGTGGCGGCCGGGGAGCTGTTTTTT	CASSQGVRQGVAAGELFF
12	-	-	TRBV6-1	TRBJ2-1	TGTGCCAGCAGTGATCCTCGGAATGAGCAGTTCTTC	CASSDPRNEQFF
13	-	-	TRBV12-3/TRBV12-4	TRBJ1-1	TGTGCCAGCTTAAGACAGATGAACACTGAAGCTTTCTTT	CASLRQMNTEAFF
15	-	-	TRBV5-5	TRBJ1-6	TGTGCCAGCAGCCCTTGGGACTCTTATAATTCACCCCTCCACTTT	CASSPWDSYNSPLHF
14	TRBD2	-	TRBV2	TRBJ2-5	TGTGCCAGCACAGGGCTAGCGGGGAAAGAGACCCAGTACTTC	CASTGLAGKETQYF
15	-	-	TRBV28	TRBJ2-7	TGTGCCAGCAGTTCCTCACAGGGTCGGTCCTACGAGCAGTACTTC	CASSSSQGRSYEQYF
14	TRBD2	-	TRBV5-1	TRBJ2-3	TGCGCCAGCAGCGGCGGGGGGTATACAGATACGCAGTATTTT	CASSGGGYTDTQYF
15	-	-	TRBV2	TRBJ1-3	TGTGCCAGCAGTCCACAGATCCTCTCTGGAAACACCATATATTTT	CASSPQILSGNTIYF
16	-	few	TRBV2	TRBJ1-5	TGTGCCAGCAGCGAACAGGGTTACAATAGCAATCAGCCCCAGCATTTT	CASSEQGYNSNQPQHF
14	TRBD2	-	TRBV10-2	TRBJ2-1	TGCGCCAGCACCCGTACTAGCGGTTACAATGAGCAGTTCTTC	CASTRTSGYNEQFF
17	TRBD2	-	TRBV7-2	TRBJ2-7	TGTGCCAGCAGCCTCTCGTTTCCTCTAGCGGGGGAATACGAGCAGTACTTC	CASSLSFPLAGEYEQYF
16	TRBD2	-	TRBV7-2	TRBJ2-3	TGTGCCAGCAGCTCTCCACTCGGGCTAGCGGGGGGCGAACAGTATTTT	CASSSPLGLAGGEQYF
15	-	-	TRBV24-1	TRBJ2-3	TGTGCCACCAGTGACCCCTCCCGACAACCAGATACGCAGTATTTT	CATSDPSRQPDTQYF
14	-	-	TRBV10-2	TRBJ1-6	TGCGCCAGCAGCTTCAGGGGCAGGAACTCACCCCTCCACTTT	CASSFRGRNSPLHF
13	-	-	TRBV27	TRBJ1-2	TGTGCCAGCAGTTTATCGGGGCGGGGGGGCTACACCTTC	CASSLSGRGGYTF
14	-	-	TRBV24-1	TRBJ1-5	TGTGCCACCAGTGACCAGGGTAGCAATCAGCCCCAGCATTTT	CATSDQGSNQPQHF
16	-	-	TRBV18	TRBJ1-6	TGTGCCAGCTCACCACTGGCCGAACGGGTGGATTCACCCCTCCACTTT	CASSPLAERVDSPLHF
17	TRBD1	once	TRBV15	TRBJ1-1	TGTGCCACCAGCAGATTCATCGGGACAGACTTGAACACTGAAGCTTTCTTT	CATSRFIGTDLNTEAFF
13	-	few	TRBV5-1	TRBJ1-2	TGCGCCAGCAGCTTAGACAGTTCCTATGGCTACACCTTC	CASSLDSSYGYTF
16	-	-	TRBV5-6	TRBJ2-2	TGTGCCAGCAGCGGAAAATGGGGGCCGCACACCGGGGAGCTGTTTTTT	CASSGKWGPHTGELFF
15	TRBD1	once	TRBV20-1	TRBJ1-1	TGCAGTGCTAGTAAATCCGGGACAGGGGTATCTGAAGCTTTCTTT	CSASKSGTGVSEAFF
15	TRBD1	-	TRBV10-3	TRBJ1-4	TGTGCCATCAGTGAGGGAACCGGGACAGGCCAAAAACTGTTTTTT	CAISEGTGTGQKLFF
18	TRBD1	-	TRBV4-3	TRBJ1-2	TGCGCCAGCAGCCAAGATCGACCGCAGGGGGCCGGTTTCTATGGCTACACCTTC	CASSQDRPQGAGFYGYTF
11	-	-	TRBV6-5	TRBJ2-4	TGTGCCAGCAGTAGGGAGAACATTCAGTACTTC	CASSRENIQYF
16	TRBD2	-	TRBV11-1	TRBJ2-1	TGTGCCAGCAGCGCACTAGCGGGGGTTTCCTACAATGAGCAGTTCTTC	CASSALAGVSYNEQFF
15	TRBD1	-	TRBV9	TRBJ1-2	TGTGCCAGCAGCGTAGGAGGGGGCGGGATCTATGGCTACACCTTC	CASSVGGGGIYGYTF
17	TRBD1	-	TRBV5-1	TRBJ1-1	TGCGCCAGCAGCTTGGTACGCGGGGACAGGGTTGGGACTGAAGCTTTCTTT	CASSLVRGDRVGTEAFF
13	-	-	TRBV6-1	TRBJ2-1	TGTGCCAGCAGTTATGGGGGCCTGAATGAGCAGTTCTTC	CASSYGGLNEQFF
14	TRBD1	-	TRBV10-3	TRBJ1-1	TGTGCCACCCGGGGACAGGTCATGAACACTGAAGCTTTCTTT	CATRGQVMNTEAFF
15	TRBD2	-	TRBV19	TRBJ2-7	TGTGCCAGTAGTATCGCGGGGGGAAGCTCCTACGAGCAGTACTTC	CASSIAGGSSYEQYF
17	TRBD2	-	TRBV3-1/TRBV3-2	TRBJ2-1	TGTGCCAGCAGCCACATATACGGGACTAGATCCTACAATGAGCAGTTCTTC	CASSHIYGTRSYNEQFF
13	TRBD1	-	TRBV28	TRBJ2-2	TGTGCCAGCACAGGGGGTTGGAACGGGGAGCTGTTTTTT	CASTGGWNGELFF
16	TRBD1	once	TRBV5-1	TRBJ1-4	TGCGCCAGCAGCCCGGGCGGACAGGGAGGGGGTGAAAAACTGTTTTTT	CASSPGGQGGGEKLFF
15	-	-	TRBV6-5	TRBJ2-7	TGTGCCAGCAACCCCCTCGGCGGACAGTCCTACGAGCAGTACTTC	CASNPLGGQSYEQYF
15	-	few	TRBV28	TRBJ2-2	TGTGCCAGCAGTATTGGAACAGGGCACACCGGGGAGCTGTTTTTT	CASSIGTGHTGELFF